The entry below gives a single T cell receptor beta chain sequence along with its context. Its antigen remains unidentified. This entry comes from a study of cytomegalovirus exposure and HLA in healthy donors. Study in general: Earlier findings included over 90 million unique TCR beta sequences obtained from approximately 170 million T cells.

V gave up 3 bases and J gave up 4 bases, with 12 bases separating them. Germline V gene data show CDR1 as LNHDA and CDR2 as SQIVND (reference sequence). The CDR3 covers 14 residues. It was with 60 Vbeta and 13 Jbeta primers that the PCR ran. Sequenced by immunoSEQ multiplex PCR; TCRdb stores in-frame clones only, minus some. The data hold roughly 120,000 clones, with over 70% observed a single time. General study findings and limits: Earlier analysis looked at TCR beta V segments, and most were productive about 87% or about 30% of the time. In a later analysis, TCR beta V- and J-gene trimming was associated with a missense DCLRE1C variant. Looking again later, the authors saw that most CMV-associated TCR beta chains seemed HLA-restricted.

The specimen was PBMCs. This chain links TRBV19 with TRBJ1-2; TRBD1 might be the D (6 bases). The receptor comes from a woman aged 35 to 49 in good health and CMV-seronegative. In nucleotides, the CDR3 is TGTGCCAGTAGTATCGTTCAGGGGTCCTATGGCTACACCTTC. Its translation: CASSIVQGSYGYTF.